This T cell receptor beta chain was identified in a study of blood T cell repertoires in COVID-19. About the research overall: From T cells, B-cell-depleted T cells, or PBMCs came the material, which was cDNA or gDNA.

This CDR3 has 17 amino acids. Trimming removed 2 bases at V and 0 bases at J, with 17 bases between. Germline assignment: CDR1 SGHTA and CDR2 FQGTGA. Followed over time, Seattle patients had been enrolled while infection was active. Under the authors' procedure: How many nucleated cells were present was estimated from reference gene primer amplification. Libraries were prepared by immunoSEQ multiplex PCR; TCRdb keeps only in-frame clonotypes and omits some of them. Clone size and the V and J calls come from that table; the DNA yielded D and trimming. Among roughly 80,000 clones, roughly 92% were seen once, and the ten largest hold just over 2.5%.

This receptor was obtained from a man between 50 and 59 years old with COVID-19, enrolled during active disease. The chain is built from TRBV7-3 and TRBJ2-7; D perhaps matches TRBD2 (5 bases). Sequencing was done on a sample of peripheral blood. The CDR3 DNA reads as TGTGCCAGCAGCTTATCCTCCCCGAGGGTCAGCTCCTACGAGCAGTACGTC. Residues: CASSLSSPRVSSYEQYV.